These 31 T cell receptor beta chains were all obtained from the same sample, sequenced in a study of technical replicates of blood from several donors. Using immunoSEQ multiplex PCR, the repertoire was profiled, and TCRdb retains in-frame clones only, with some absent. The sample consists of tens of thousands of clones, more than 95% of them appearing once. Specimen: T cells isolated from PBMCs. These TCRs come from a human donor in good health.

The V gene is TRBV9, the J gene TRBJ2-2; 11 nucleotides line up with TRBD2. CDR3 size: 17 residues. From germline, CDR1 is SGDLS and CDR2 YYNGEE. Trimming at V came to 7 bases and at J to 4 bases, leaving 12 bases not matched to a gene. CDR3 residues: CASAKTSGNGGTGELFF. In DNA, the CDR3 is TGTGCCAGCGCTAAGACTAGCGGGAATGGGGGCACCGGGGAGCTGTTTTTT.

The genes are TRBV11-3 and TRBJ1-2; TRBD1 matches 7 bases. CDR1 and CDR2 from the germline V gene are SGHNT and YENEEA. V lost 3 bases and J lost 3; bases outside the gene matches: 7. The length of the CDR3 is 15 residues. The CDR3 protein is CASSFNRGEDYGYTF. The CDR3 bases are TGTGCCAGCAGCTTTAACAGGGGAGAGGACTATGGCTACACCTTC.

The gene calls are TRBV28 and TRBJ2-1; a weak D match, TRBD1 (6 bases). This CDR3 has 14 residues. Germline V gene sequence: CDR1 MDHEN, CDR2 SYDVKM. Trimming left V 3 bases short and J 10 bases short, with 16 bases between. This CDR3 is CASSFFLSDREQFF. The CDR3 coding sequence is TGTGCCAGCAGTTTTTTTCTCTCTGACAGGGAGCAGTTCTTC.

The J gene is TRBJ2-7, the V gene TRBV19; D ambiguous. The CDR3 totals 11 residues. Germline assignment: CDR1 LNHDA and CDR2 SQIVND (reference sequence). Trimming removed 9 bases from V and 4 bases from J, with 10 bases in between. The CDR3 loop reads CARAEPYEQYF. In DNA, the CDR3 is TGTGCCAGGGCGGAACCGTACGAGCAGTACTTC.

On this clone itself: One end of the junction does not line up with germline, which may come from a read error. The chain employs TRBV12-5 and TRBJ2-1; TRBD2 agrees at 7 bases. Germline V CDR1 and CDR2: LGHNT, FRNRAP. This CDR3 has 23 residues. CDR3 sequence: CASGLPPRESRFGGTRYYNEQLF. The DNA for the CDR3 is TGTGCTAGTGGTTTGCCCCCTAGGGAAAGTAGGTTCGGGGGGACTCGATACTACAATGAGCAGCTCTTC. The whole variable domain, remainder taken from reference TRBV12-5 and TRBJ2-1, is DARVTQTPRHKVTEMGQEVTMRCQPILGHNTVFWYRQTMMQGLELLAYFRNRAPLDDSGMPKDRFSAEMPDATLATLKIQPSEPRDSAVYFCASGLPPRESRFGGTRYYNEQLFGPGTRLTVL.

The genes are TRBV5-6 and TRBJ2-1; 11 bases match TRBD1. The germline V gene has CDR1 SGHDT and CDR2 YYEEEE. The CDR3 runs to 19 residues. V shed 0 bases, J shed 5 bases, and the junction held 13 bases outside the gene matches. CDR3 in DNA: TGTGCCAGCAGCTTGGTGGACAGGGGGCCCGAACGCGTAAACAATGAGCAGTTCTTC. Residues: CASSLVDRGPERVNNEQFF.

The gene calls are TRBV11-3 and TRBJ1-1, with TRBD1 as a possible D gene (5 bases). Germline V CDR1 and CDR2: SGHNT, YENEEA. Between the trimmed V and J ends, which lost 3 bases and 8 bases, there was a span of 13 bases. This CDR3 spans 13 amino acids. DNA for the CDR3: TGTGCCAGCAGCTTTCCCGGGGGGGGAGAAGCTTTCTTT. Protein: CASSFPGGGEAFF.

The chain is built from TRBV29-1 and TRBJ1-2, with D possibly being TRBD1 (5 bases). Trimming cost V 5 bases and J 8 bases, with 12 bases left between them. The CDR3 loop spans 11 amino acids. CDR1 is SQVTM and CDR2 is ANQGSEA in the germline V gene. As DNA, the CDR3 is TGCAGCGTTATGGGGGGGTCCGGCTACACCTTC. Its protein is CSVMGGSGYTF.

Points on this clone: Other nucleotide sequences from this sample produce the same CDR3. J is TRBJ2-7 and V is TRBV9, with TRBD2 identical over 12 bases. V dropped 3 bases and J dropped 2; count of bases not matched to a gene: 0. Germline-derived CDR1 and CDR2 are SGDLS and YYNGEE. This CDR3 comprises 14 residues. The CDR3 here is CASSGLAGAYEQYF. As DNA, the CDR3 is TGTGCCAGCAGCGGACTAGCGGGAGCCTACGAGCAGTACTTC.

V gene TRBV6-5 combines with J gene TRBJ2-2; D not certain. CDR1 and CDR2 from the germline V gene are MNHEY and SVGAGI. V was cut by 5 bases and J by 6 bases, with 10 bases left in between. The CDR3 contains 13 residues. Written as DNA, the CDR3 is TGTGCCAGCAGTCCTCTAACGCCCGGGGAGCTGTTTTTT. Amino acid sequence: CASSPLTPGELFF.

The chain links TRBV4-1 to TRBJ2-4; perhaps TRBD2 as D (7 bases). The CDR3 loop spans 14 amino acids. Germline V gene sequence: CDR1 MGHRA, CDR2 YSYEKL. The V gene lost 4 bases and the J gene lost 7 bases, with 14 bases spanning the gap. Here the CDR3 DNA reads TGCGCCAGCAGCCCCCGGGGGGCGGACAACATTCAGTACTTC. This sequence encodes CASSPRGADNIQYF.

The chain's CDR3 is CASSLWTAAGGDTQYF. The CDR3 DNA follows: TGTGCCAGCAGTTTATGGACCGCGGCCGGGGGAGATACGCAGTATTTT. The J gene is TRBJ2-3, the V gene TRBV28, with D maybe TRBD2 (6 bases). CDR3 length: 16 residues. Per germline, CDR1 MDHEN and CDR2 SYDVKM. Trimming removed 0 bases at V and 5 bases at J, with 15 bases between.

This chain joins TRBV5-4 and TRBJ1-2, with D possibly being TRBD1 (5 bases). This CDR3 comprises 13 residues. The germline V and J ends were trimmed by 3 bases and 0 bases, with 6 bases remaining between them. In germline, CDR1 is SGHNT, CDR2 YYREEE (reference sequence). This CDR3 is CASSSTANYGYTF. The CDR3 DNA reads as TGTGCCAGCAGCTCGACAGCTAACTATGGCTACACCTTC.

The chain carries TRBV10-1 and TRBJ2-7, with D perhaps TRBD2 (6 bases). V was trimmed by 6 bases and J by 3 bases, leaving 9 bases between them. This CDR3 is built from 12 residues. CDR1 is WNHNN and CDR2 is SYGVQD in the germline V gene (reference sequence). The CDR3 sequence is CASSGGGYEQYF. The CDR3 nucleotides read TGCGCCAGCAGCGGGGGAGGCTACGAGCAGTACTTC.

CDR3 sequence reads: CASSLEGQSMNSPLHF. The CDR3 coding sequence is TGCGCCAGCAGCTTGGAGGGGCAGTCAATGAATTCACCCCTCCACTTT. This rearrangement joins TRBV5-1 to TRBJ1-6; tentative D call: TRBD1 (5 bases). CDR1 and CDR2 (germline): SGHRS, YFSETQ. The CDR3 length is 16 residues. Trimming left V 0 bases short and J 7 bases short, with 14 bases between.

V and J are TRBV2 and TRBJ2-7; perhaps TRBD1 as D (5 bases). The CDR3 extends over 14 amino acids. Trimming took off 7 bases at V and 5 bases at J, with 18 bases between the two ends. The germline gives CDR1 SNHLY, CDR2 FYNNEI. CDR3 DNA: TGTGCCAGCACTGGGGCCTTCTTCGGCGACGAGCAGTACTTC. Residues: CASTGAFFGDEQYF.

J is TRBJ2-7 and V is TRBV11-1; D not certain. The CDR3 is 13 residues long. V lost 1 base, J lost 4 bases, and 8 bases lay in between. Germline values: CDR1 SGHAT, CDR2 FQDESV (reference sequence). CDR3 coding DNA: TGTGCCAGCAGCTTAGACATGTCTTACGAGCAGTACTTC. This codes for CASSLDMSYEQYF. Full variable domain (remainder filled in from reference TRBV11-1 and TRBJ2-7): EAEVAQSPRYKITEKSQAVAFWCDPISGHATLYWYRQILGQGPELLVQFQDESVVDDSQLPKDRFSAERLKGVDSTLKIQPAELGDSAMYLCASSLDMSYEQYFGPGTRLTVT.

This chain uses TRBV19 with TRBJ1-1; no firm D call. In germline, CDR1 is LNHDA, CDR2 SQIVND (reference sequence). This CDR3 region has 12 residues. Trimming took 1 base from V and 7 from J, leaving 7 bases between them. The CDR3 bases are TGTGCCAGTAGTATAGGAGGCCTTGAAGCTTTCTTT. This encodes CASSIGGLEAFF.

CDR3 coding DNA: TGTGCCAGCAGTCAGGGACATAGCTCTGGAAACACCATATATTTT. It is translated as CASSQGHSSGNTIYF. The J gene is TRBJ1-3, the V gene TRBV6-5; D is perhaps TRBD1 (6 bases). Germline-derived CDR1 and CDR2 are MNHEY and SVGAGI. The CDR3 is made up of 15 amino acids. Deletions cut 5 bases from V and 0 bases from J, with 11 bases between.

Written as DNA, the CDR3 is TGTGCCAGCAGCGTATCGACAGTGGGCAACACTGAAGCTTTCTTT. It yields the protein CASSVSTVGNTEAFF. The chain employs TRBV9 and TRBJ1-1, with TRBD1 as a possible D gene (5 bases). Trimming shortened V by 1 base and J by 2 bases, and 12 bases separated the two germline ends. The CDR3 length is 15 residues. Germline V gene sequence: CDR1 SGDLS, CDR2 YYNGEE.

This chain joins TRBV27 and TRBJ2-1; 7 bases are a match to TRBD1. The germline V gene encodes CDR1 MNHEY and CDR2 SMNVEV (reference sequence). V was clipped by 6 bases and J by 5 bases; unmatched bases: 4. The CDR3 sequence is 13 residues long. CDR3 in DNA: TGTGCCAGCAGGACAGGGTGGAACAATGAGCAGTTCTTC. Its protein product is CASRTGWNNEQFF.

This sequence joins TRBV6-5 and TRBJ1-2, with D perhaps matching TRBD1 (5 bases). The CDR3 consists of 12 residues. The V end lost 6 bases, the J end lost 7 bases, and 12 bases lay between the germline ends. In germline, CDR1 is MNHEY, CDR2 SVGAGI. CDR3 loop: CASSHQGIGYTF. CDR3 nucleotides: TGTGCCAGCAGCCATCAGGGAATTGGCTACACCTTC.

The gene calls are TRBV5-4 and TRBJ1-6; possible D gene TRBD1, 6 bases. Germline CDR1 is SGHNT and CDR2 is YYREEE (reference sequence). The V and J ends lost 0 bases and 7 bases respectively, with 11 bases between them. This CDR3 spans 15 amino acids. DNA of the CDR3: TGTGCCAGCAGCTTGGTAACAGGGATGAATTCACCCCTCCACTTT. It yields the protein CASSLVTGMNSPLHF.

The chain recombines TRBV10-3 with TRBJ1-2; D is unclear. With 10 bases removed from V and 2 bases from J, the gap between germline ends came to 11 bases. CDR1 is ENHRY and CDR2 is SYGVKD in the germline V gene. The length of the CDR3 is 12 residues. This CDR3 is CATKEGNYGYTF. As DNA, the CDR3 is TGTGCCACCAAGGAGGGAAACTATGGCTACACCTTC.

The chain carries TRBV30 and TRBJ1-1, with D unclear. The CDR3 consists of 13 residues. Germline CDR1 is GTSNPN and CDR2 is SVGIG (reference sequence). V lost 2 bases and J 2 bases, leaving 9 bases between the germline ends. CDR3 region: CAWSQQTNTEAFF. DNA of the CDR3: TGTGCCTGGAGTCAACAGACAAACACTGAAGCTTTCTTT.

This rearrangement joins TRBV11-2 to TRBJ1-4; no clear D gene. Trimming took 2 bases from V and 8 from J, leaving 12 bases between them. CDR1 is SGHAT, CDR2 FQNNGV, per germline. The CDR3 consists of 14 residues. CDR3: CASSLNSNSEKLFF. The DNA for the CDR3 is TGTGCCAGCAGCTTAAACAGCAACTCCGAAAAACTGTTTTTT.

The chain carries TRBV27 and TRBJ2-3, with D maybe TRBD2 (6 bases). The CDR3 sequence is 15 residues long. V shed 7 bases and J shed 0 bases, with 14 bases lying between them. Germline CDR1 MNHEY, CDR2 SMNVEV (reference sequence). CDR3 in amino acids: CASISLAESTDTQYF. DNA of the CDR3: TGTGCCAGCATCTCCTTAGCGGAAAGCACAGATACGCAGTATTTT.

The CDR3, as DNA: TGCGCCAGCAGCTTTGGGTGGGGACTAGCGGACACCGGGGAGCTGTTTTTT. This encodes CASSFGWGLADTGELFF. The rearrangement joins TRBV5-1 to TRBJ2-2, with TRBD2 matching 11 bases. The CDR3 loop spans 17 amino acids. Germline loops: CDR1 SGHRS, CDR2 YFSETQ. V trimming: 2 bases; J trimming: 3 bases; junction bases outside the gene matches: 6.

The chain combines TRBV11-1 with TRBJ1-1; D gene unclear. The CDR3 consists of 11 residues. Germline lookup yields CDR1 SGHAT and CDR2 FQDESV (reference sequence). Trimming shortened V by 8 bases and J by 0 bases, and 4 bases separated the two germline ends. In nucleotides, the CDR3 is TGTGCCAGCTCGGTGAACACTGAAGCTTTCTTT. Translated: CASSVNTEAFF.

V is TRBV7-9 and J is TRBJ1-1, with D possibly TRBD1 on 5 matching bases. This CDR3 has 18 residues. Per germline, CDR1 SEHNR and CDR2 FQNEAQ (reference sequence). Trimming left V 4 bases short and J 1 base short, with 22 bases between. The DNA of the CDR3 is TGTGCCAGCAGCTCCGGGGGGTTGGCGGCCAGGAAGAACACTGAAGCTTTCTTT. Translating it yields CASSSGGLAARKNTEAFF.

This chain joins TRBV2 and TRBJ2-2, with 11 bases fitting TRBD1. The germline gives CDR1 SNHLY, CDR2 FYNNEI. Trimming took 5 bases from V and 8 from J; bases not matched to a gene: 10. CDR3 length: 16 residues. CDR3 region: CASSYPPGQGEGELFF. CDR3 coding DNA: TGTGCCAGCAGTTACCCTCCGGGACAGGGGGAGGGGGAGCTGTTTTTT.